This T cell receptor beta chain was documented in a study of T cells in women clearing cervical HPV infection. Overall study context: Blood came at first lesion visit for cases, post-clearance for controls. Case blood was drawn a median approximately 150 days after lesion detection. With HLA typing for only a few women, HLA confounding remains possible. Study-wide points: Unknown T-cell numbers per sample may underlie the richness differences.

As regards this clone: The target antigen is unknown. The read terminates 3 residues before the CDR3 end, so the remaining end is supplied by the germline J gene.

Profiling relied on immunoSEQ multiplex PCR, and the TCRdb table lists in-frame clones only, not all of them. This table lists approximately 41,000 clones. CDR1 LNHDA and CDR2 SQIVND come from the germline V gene (reference sequence). Trimming at V came to 5 bases and at J to 0 bases, leaving 6 bases not matched to a gene. The CDR3 extends over 16 amino acids. Sequencing input: blood buffy coat. This TCR was recovered from a woman between 18 and 75 years old with a cervical HPV16 infection that either progressed to CIN3+ or cleared (not recorded which). The chain recombines TRBV19 with TRBJ2-1; the match to TRBD1 covers 8 bases. CDR3 DNA (partial): TGTGCCAGTAGTTCGCCGGACAGGGACTCCTACAATGAG. Translated, it gives CASSSPDRDSYNE. The full CDR3 reads CASSSPDRDSYNEQFF.